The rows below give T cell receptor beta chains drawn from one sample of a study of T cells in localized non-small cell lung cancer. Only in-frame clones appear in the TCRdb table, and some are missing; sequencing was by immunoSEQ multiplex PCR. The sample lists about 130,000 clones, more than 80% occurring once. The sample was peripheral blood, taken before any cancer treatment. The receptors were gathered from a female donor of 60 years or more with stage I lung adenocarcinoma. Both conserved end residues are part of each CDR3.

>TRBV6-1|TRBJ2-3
CASSATRGAGTDTQYF
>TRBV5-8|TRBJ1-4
CASRKDRGANEKLFF
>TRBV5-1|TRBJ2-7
CASSFEAGGTYEQYF
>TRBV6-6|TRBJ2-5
CASSTSGGRRETQYF
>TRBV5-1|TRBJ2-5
CASSIAFRGGLGDF
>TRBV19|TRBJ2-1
CASMEGGRDEQFF
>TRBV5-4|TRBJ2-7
CASSPGTSDYEQYF
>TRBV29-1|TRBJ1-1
CSVADRVDTEAFF
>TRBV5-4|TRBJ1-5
CASSQSPVGAQHF
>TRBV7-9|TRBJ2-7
CASSFLQSEQYF
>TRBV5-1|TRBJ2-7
CASSLEQNYEQYF
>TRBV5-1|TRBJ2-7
CASSLELAGVREQYF
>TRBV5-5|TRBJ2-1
CASSLVLAGGLSVF
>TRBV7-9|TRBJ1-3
CASSFNTGLLQDTGNTIYF
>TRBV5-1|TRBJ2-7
CASSQRPGEVSEQYF
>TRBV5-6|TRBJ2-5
CASSSRGETQYF
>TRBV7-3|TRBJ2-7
CASSQLSGPYEQYF
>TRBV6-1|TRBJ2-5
CASSDLRTAGTQYF
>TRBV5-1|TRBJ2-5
CASSLTTGPTQYF
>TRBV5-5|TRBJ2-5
CASSLGSLVAETQYF
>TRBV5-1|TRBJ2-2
CASSLEGSTGELFF
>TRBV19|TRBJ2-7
CASRQTGHYEQYF
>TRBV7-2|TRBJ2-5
CASSVGRTRETQYF
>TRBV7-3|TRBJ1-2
CASSRAGTSYGYTF
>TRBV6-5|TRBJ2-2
CASSSPGVAGELFF
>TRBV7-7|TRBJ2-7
CASKDLVRYIWEQYF
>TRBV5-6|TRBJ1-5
CASSLYRAGSNQPQHF
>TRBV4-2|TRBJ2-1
CASSQDQLALNEQFF
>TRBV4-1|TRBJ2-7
CASSQDRSYEQYF
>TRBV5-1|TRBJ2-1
CASSLGLAGGRGDEQFF
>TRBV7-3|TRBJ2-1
CASSLRSGNEQFF
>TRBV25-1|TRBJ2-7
CASSDRASYEQYF
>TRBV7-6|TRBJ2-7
CASSLEDSSREQYF
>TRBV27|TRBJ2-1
CASRGSGSYNSRFF
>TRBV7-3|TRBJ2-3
CASSTTTDTQYF
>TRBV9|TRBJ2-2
CASRLGQGEFNGELFF
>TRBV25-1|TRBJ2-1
CASDTGLAGRGNYNEQFF
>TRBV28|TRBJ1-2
CASSRQGGYGYTF
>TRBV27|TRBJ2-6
CASSLEGAGANVLTF
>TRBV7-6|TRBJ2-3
CASSPYQTDTQYF
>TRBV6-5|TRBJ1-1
CASRTGAINTEAFF
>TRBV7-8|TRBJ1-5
CASSPSSNSNQPQHF
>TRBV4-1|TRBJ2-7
CASSQEYRSMAGNFLYEQYF
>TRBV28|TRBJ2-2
CASSRDTGELFF
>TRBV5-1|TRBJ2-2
CASLDLRGATGELFF
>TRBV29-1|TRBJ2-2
CSVVLLAGTGELFF
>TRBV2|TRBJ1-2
CASSGQGLGGYTF
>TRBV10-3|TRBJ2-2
CAISGGQGMYTGELFF
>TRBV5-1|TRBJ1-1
CASSYGTGMTEAFF
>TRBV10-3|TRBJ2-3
CAISNIAGAGTDTQYF